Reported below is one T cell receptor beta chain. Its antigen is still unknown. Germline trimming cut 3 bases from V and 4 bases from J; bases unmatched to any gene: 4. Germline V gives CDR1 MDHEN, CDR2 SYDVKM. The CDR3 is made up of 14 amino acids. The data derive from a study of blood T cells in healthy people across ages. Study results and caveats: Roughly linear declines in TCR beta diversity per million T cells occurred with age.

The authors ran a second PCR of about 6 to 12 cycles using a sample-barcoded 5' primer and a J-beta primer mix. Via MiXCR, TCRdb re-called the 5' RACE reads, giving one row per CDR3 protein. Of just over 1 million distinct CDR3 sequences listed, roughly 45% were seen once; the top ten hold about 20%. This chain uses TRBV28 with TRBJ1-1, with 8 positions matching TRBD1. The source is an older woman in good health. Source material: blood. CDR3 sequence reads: CASSFHDRGTEAFF. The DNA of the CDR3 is TGTGCCAGCAGTTTCCACGACAGGGGCACTGAAGCTTTCTTT.